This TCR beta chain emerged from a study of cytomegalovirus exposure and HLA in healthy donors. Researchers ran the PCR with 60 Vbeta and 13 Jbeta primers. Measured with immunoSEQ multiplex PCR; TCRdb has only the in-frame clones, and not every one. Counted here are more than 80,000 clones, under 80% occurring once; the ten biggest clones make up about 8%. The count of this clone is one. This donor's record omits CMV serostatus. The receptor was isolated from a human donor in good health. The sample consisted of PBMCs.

This CDR3 reads CASRDRAGNSPLHF. The CDR3 DNA follows: TGTGCCAGCAGGGACAGGGCTGGAAATTCACCCCTCCACTTT. The chain employs TRBV6-1 and TRBJ1-6; 8 positions agree with TRBD1. The V gene end was trimmed by 6 bases and the J gene end by 7 bases; junction bases not matched to a gene: 5. Per germline, CDR1 MNHNS and CDR2 SASEGT. This CDR3 has 14 amino acids.